This T cell receptor (beta chain) was profiled in a study of CD8+CD57+ T cells in acquired aplastic anemia. As for the study in general: Average DNA yield from sorted CD4+ and CD8+ cells was approximately 3 ug.

The table lists this clonotype with a few counts. Its antigen is still unknown. Flow cytometry had shown expanded CD8+CD57+ cells in the patients chosen for sequencing. Patients uniformly had severe acquired aplastic anemia. Study-wide results and caveats: Between patients and controls, over 25 CD8+ CDR3 sequences were found in common.

This CDR3 has 13 amino acids. The trim removed 6 bases at V and 6 bases at J, leaving 6 bases unmatched. Genomic DNA acted as the template from which TCR beta VDJ combination and CDR3 sequence profiling were carried out. TCRdb itself ran the reads through MiXCR, one entry per CDR3 protein. The table records hundreds of thousands of distinct CDR3 sequences, about a third of them present only once. The specimen was sorted CD4+, CD8+, or CD8+CD57+ T cells (not recorded which) from PBMCs. The chain recombines TRBV12-3 or TRBV12-4 with TRBJ2-7; 9 bases map to TRBD1. The clonotype was recovered from a human donor with aplastic anemia. CDR3 nucleotides: TGTGCCAGCAGCATTGGACAGGGGAGCGAGCAGTACTTC. Translating gives CASSIGQGSEQYF.